The sequence of this T cell receptor beta chain was determined in a study of T cells in Graves' hyperthyroidism and ophthalmopathy. Study-wide points: Among thyroid clonotypes expanded above 0.001, most also appeared in blood. Ophthalmopathy cases were set apart from stable hyperthyroidism by a 13 V-J model. Ophthalmopathy was identified by the model a median 6.5 months ahead of onset.

This clonotype was detected ten times or more. Its specificity is unknown. Each diagnosis drew on symptoms, thyroxine, TRAb, thyroid ultrasound and orbital computed tomography findings. CDR1 is SNHLY and CDR2 is FYNNEI in the germline V gene. The V gene lost 2 bases and the J gene lost 9 bases, with 19 bases spanning the gap. The CDR3 has 15 amino acids. RNA transcripts yielded amplified TCR beta CDR3 regions. The TCR CDR3 was amplified in a first-round RT-PCR using the HTBI primer set. TCRdb re-called the multiplex PCR reads through MiXCR, storing one row per CDR3 protein. The sample contains about 660,000 distinct CDR3 sequences, approximately 42% of which appear only once.

This chain connects TRBV2 to TRBJ2-5, with D perhaps assigned TRBD1 or TRBD2 (5 bases each). The sequencing sample was made of peripheral blood or thyroid tissue (not recorded which). The sequence was obtained from an adult man with Graves' disease, either hyperthyroidism or ophthalmopathy (not recorded which). The CDR3 is CASSEIGTVKGSQYF. The DNA for the CDR3 is TGTGCCAGCAGTGAAATCGGGACCGTCAAGGGGTCCCAGTACTTC.